These 2 T cell receptor beta chains were all obtained from the same sample, sequenced in a study of PD-1 blockade in classical Hodgkin lymphoma. In every patient, relapse followed autologous stem cell transplantation, while exposure to brentuximab vedotin differed. Some clones are missing from TCRdb's copy, which holds only in-frame ones; the method was immunoSEQ multiplex PCR. The profile shows tens of thousands of clones, 80% to 90% of them singletons. Sequencing was performed on peripheral blood mononuclear cells (PBMCs), taken at baseline. The receptors come from a human donor with classical Hodgkin lymphoma.

The V call is TRBV5-4, the J call TRBJ2-5; TRBD2 matches 8 bases. Looked up from germline, CDR1 is SGHNT and CDR2 is YYREEE (reference sequence). Trimming cost V 4 bases and J 5 bases; bases outside gene matches: 7. The CDR3 covers 14 residues. CDR3 coding DNA: TGTGCCAGCAGCGCCGGACTAGCCAGCGAGACCCAGTACTTC. It yields the protein CASSAGLASETQYF.

The chain uses TRBV19 and TRBJ2-5; 7 bases are a match to TRBD2. The germline V gene encodes CDR1 LNHDA and CDR2 SQIVND (reference sequence). J lost 5 bases, V lost 11 bases, and 17 bases had no gene match. The CDR3 totals 15 residues. This chain's CDR3 is CASGEAGLVRETQYF. CDR3 sequence (DNA): TGTGCCTCTGGGGAAGCGGGACTTGTTAGGGAGACCCAGTACTTC.